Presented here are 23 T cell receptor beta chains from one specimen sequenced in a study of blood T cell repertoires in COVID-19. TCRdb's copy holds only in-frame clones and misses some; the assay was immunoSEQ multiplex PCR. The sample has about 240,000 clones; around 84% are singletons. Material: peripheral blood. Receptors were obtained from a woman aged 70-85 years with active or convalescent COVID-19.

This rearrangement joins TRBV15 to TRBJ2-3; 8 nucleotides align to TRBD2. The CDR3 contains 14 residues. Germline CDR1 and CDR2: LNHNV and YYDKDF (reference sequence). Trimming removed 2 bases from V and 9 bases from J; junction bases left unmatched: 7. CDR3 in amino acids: CATSRTRAGGTQYF. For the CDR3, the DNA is TGTGCCACCAGCAGAACCCGGGCGGGAGGCACGCAGTATTTT.

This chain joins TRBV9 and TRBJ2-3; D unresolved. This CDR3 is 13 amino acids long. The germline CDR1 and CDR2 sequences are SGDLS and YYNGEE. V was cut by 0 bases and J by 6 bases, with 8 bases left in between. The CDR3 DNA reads TGTGCCAGCAGCGTAGCTTCCTTCGATACGCAGTATTTT. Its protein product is CASSVASFDTQYF.

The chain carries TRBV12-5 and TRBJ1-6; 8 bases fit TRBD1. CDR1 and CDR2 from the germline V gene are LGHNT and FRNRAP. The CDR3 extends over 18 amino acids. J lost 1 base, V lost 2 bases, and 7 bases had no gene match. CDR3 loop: CASGLQAGGESYNSPLHF. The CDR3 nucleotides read TGTGCTAGTGGTTTGCAGGCAGGGGGCGAATCCTATAATTCACCCCTCCACTTT.

The CDR3 coding sequence is TGCGCCAGCAGCATCTCCAACAGGGGGACGGACACCATATATTTT. Its translation is CASSISNRGTDTIYF. The genes are TRBV5-1 and TRBJ1-3; TRBD1 agrees at 8 bases. The CDR3 length is 15 residues. Losses at the gene ends were 4 bases for V and 8 bases for J; bases not matched to a gene: 11. CDR1 is SGHRS, CDR2 YFSETQ, per germline. The entire variable domain, with the rest obtained from reference TRBV5-1 and TRBJ1-3, is as follows: KAGVTQTPRYLIKTRGQQVTLSCSPISGHRSVSWYQQTPGQGLQFLFEYFSETQRNKGNFPGRFSGRQFSNSRSEMNVSTLELGDSALYLCASSISNRGTDTIYFGEGSWLTVV.

The CDR3 DNA sequence: TGTGCCACCAGTGCCCTGGGCCCCTCAGAGGGAAATGAGCAGTTCTTC. It yields the protein CATSALGPSEGNEQFF. J is TRBJ2-1 and V is TRBV24-1; possible D gene TRBD2, 5 bases. The CDR3 sequence is 16 residues long. V was trimmed by 5 bases and J by 7 bases, leaving 20 bases between them. Germline loops: CDR1 KGHDR, CDR2 SFDVKD.

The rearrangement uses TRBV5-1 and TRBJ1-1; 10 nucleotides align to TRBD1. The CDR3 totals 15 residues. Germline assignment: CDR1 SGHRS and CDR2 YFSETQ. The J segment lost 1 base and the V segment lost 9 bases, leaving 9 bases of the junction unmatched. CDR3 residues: CATARGTGANTEAFF. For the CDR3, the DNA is TGCGCCACCGCTAGGGGGACAGGGGCGAACACTGAAGCTTTCTTT.

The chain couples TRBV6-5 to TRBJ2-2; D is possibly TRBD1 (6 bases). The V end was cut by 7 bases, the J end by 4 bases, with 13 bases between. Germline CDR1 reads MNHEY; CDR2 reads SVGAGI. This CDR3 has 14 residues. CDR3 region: CASTQTGFTGELFF. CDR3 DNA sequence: TGTGCCAGCACTCAGACAGGTTTCACCGGGGAGCTGTTTTTT.

The CDR3 sequence is CASSIRTGGNQPQHF. CDR3 sequence (DNA): TGTGCCAGTAGTATTAGGACAGGGGGCAATCAGCCCCAGCATTTT. The rearrangement joins TRBV19 to TRBJ1-5; 9 bases agree with TRBD1. The V and J ends lost 3 bases and 2 bases, in that order; junction bases with no gene match: 2. Germline loops: CDR1 LNHDA, CDR2 SQIVND (reference sequence). The CDR3 is made up of 15 amino acids.

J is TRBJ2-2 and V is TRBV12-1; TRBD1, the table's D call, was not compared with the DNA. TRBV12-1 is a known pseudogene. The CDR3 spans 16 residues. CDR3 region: CASSVAGTGGSGELFF. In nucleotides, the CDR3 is TGTGCCAGCAGCGTCGCCGGGACAGGGGGCTCCGGGGAGCTGTTTTTT.

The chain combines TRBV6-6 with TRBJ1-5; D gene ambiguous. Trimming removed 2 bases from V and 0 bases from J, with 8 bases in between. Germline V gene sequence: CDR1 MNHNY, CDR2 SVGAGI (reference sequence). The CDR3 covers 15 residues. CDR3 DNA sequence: TGTGCCAGCAGTTACGGTGACATTAGCAATCAGCCCCAGCATTTT. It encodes CASSYGDISNQPQHF.

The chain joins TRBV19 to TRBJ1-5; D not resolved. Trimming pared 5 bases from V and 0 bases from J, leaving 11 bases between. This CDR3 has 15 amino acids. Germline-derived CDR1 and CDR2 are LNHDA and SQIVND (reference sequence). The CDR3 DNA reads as TGTGCCAGTAGTCCGACGGGAATTAGCAATCAGCCCCAGCATTTT. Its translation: CASSPTGISNQPQHF.

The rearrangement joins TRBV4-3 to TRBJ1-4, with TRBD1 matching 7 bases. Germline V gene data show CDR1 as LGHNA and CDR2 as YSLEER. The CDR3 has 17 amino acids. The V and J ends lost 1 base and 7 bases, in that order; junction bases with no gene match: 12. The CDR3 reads CASSQAYRGQFSEKLFF. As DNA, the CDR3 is TGCGCCAGCAGCCAAGCTTATAGGGGGCAGTTCAGTGAAAAACTGTTTTTT.

CDR3 nucleotide sequence: TGTGCCAGCAGCTTAGAAGGGGGAGATTCAGATACGCAGTATTTT. The encoded protein is CASSLEGGDSDTQYF. The gene calls are TRBV11-1 and TRBJ2-3; a weak D match, TRBD1 (6 bases). CDR1 is SGHAT and CDR2 is FQDESV in the germline V gene (reference sequence). Deletions cut 1 base from V and 4 bases from J, with 12 bases between. This CDR3 is built from 15 residues.

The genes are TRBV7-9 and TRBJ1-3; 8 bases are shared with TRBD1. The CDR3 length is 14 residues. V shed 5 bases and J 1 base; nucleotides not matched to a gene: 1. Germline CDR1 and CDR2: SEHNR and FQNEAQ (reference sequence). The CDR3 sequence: CASSRTGSGNTIYF. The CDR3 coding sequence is TGTGCCAGCAGCCGGACAGGGTCTGGAAACACCATATATTTT.

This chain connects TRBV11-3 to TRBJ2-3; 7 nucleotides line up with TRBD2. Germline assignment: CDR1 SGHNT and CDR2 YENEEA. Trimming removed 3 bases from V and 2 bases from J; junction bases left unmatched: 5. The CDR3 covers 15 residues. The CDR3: CASSLVGGDTDTQYF. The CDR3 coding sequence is TGTGCCAGCAGCTTGGTTGGGGGGGACACAGATACGCAGTATTTT.

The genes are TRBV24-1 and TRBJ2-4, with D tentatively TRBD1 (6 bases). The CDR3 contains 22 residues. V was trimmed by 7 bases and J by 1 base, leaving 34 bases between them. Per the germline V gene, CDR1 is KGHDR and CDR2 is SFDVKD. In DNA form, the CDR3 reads TGTGCCACCAGCGAACCGCCCAACAAAGACAGGTCCTCCTGGGTGGCCAAAAACATTCAGTACTTC. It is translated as CATSEPPNKDRSSWVAKNIQYF.

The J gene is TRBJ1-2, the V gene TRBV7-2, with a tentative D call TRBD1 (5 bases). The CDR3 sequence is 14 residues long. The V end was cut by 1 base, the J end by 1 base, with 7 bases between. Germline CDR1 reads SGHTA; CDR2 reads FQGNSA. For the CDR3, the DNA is TGTGCCAGCAGCTTAGACGGACATAACTATGGCTACACCTTC. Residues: CASSLDGHNYGYTF.

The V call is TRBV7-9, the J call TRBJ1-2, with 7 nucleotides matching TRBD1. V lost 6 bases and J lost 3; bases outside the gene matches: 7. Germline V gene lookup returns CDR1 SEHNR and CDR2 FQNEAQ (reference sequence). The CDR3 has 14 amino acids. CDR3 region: CASSRSGTDYGYTF. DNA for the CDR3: TGTGCCAGCAGTCGCTCCGGGACAGACTATGGCTACACCTTC.

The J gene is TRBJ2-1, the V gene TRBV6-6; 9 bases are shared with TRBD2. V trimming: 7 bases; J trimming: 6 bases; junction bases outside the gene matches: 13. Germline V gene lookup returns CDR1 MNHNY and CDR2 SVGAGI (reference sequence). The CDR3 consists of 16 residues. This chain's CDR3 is CASKAGGSYLPNEQFF. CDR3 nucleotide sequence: TGTGCCAGCAAAGCGGGGGGATCCTATCTTCCCAATGAGCAGTTCTTC.

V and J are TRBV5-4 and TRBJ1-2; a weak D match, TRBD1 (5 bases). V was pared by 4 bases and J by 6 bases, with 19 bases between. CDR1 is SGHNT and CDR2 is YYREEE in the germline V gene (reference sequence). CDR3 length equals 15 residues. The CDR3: CASSPPLGRGDGYTF. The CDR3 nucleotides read TGTGCCAGCAGCCCACCCTTGGGTCGGGGGGATGGCTACACCTTC.

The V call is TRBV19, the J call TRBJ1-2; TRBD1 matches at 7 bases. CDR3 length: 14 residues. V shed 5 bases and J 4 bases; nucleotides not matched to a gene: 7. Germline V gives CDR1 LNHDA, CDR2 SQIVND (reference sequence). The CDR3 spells CASSYGTALYGYTF. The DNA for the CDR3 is TGTGCCAGTAGTTACGGGACAGCCCTCTATGGCTACACCTTC.

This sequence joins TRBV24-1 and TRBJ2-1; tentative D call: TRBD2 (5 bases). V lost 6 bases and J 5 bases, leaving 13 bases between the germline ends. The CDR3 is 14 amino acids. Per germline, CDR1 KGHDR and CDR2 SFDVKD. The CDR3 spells CATSRASGDNEQFF. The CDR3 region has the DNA TGTGCCACCAGTCGGGCCAGCGGTGACAATGAGCAGTTCTTC.

CDR3: CASSESGQLDTQYF. In DNA, the CDR3 is TGCGCCAGCAGCGAAAGTGGACAGTTAGATACGCAGTATTTT. The chain is built from TRBV5-1 and TRBJ2-3; the D gene is possibly TRBD1 (6 bases). CDR1 and CDR2 from the germline V gene are SGHRS and YFSETQ. Trimming removed 4 bases from V and 5 bases from J, with 14 bases in between. This CDR3 has 14 amino acids.